The T cell receptor beta chain described here comes from a study of blood T cell repertoires in COVID-19. Overall study: Acute and convalescent COVID-19 specimens originated in the United States, Italy and Spain. PBMCs, B-cell-depleted T cells, or T cells provided the cDNA or gDNA that made up the material.

CDR1 is LGHNA, CDR2 YSLEER, per germline. The V and J ends lost 4 bases and 8 bases respectively, with 11 bases between them. The CDR3 is 13 residues long. Study processing details: Quantification of nucleated cells was approximated via reference gene primer amplification. Measured with immunoSEQ multiplex PCR; TCRdb has only the in-frame clones, and not every one. V, J and clone size are those of that table, while D and trimming were read from the DNA. The sample shows about 320,000 clones, around 89% of them seen only once. The sequencing sample was made of peripheral blood. The chain joins TRBV4-3 to TRBJ1-4; TRBD1 is a possible D gene (6 bases). This TCR derives from a man in his late teens or twenties who had recovered from COVID-19. In DNA form, the CDR3 reads TGCGCCAGCAGCCCCGGACAGACGGAAAAACTGTTTTTT. Residues: CASSPGQTEKLFF.